The sequence of this T cell receptor (beta chain) was determined in a study of a mutant IDH1 vaccine in newly diagnosed glioma. Overall study context: Averaging roughly 40 years of age, treated patients were approximately 62% male and roughly 38% female. General study results and limits: There seemed to be no relation between pseudoprogression and changes in top peripheral T cell clonotypes.

Produced via immunoSEQ multiplex PCR; TCRdb's table is partial and in-frame only. The data hold tens of thousands of clones, with less than 90% observed a single time. There are 14 residues in the CDR3. The V gene lost 0 bases and the J gene lost 7 bases, with 12 bases spanning the gap. Germline values: CDR1 MGHRA, CDR2 YSYEKL. Time point denoted: week 11, during vaccination. Topical imiquimod was applied with each vaccine dose, which held 300 ug of mutant IDH1 20-mer peptide. Details on this clone: Its antigen is undetermined.

The V call is TRBV4-1, the J call TRBJ1-2; D may be TRBD1 (5 bases). Sequenced material: PBMCs, taken from a glioma patient whose treatment included an IDH1 peptide vaccine. The TCR originated in a man in his forties or fifties with glioma. The DNA for the CDR3 is TGCGCCAGCAGCCAAGACGGGCAGGGAGGTGGCTACACCTTC. It encodes CASSQDGQGGGYTF.